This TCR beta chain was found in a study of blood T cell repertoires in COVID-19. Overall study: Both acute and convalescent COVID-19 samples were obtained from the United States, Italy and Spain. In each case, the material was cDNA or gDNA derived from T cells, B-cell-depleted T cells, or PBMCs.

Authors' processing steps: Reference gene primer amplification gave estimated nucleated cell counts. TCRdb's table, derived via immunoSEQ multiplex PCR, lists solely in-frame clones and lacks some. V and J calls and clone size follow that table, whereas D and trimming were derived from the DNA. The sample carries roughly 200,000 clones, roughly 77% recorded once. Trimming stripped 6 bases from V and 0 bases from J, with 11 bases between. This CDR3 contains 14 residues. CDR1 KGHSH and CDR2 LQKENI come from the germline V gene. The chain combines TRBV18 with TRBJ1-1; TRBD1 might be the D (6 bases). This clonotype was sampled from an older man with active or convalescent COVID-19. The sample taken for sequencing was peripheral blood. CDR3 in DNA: TGTGCCAGCTCGCACGGGACACTGAACACTGAAGCTTTCTTT. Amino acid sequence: CASSHGTLNTEAFF.